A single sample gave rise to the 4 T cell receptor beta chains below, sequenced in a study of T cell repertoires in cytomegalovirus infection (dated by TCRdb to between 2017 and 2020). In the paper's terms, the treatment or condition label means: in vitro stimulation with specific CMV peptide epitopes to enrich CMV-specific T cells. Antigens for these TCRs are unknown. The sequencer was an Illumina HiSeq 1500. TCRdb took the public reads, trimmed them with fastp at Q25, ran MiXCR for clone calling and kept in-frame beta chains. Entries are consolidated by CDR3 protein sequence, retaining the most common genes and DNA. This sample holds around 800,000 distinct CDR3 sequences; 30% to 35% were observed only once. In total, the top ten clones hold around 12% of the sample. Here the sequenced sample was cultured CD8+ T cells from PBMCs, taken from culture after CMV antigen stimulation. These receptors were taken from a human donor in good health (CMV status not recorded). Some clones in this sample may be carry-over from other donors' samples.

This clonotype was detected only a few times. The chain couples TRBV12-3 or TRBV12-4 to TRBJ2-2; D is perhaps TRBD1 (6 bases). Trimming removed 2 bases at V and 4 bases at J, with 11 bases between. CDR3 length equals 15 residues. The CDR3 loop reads CASSLQGRGTGELFF. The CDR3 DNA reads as TGTGCCAGCAGTTTACAAGGCAGGGGCACCGGGGAGCTGTTTTTT.

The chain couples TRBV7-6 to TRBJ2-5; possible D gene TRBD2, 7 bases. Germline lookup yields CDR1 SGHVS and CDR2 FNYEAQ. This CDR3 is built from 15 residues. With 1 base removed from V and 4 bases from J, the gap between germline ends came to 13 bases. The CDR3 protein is CASSLGGGPGETQYF. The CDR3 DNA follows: TGTGCCAGCAGCTTAGGGGGGGGCCCAGGAGAGACCCAGTACTTC.

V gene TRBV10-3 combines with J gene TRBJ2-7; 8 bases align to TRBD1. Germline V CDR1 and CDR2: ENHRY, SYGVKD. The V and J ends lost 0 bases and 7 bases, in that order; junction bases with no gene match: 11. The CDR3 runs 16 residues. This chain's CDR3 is CAISESSWTGTKEQYF. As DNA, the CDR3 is TGTGCCATCAGTGAGTCGAGTTGGACAGGGACCAAGGAGCAGTACTTC.

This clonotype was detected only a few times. CDR3 nucleotide sequence: TGTGCCAGCAGCTCTCTCGAGCCCGGGTCCGTCAATGAGCAGTTCTTC. It yields the protein CASSSLEPGSVNEQFF. The J gene is TRBJ2-1, the V gene TRBV7-9; D unresolved. The CDR3 extends over 16 amino acids. Germline V gene data show CDR1 as SEHNR and CDR2 as FQNEAQ (reference sequence). Deletions cut 4 bases from V and 6 bases from J, with 19 bases between.